This T cell receptor (beta chain) was sequenced in a study of T cell responses to AZD1222 COVID-19 vaccine. This CDR3 is 11 amino acids long. Germline loops: CDR1 GTSNPN, CDR2 SVGIG (reference sequence). V lost 1 base and J lost 5, with 5 bases in between. About this clone itself: Its antigen remains unidentified. Other DNA sequences of this sample code for an identical CDR3.

The method was immunoSEQ multiplex PCR; TCRdb's version includes in-frame clones alone and lacks a portion of them. This sample yields roughly 200,000 clones, of which about 92% are seen a single time; less than 4% belongs to the top ten. Study-level findings and limits: The span of vaccine-associated CD4 TCRs extended across spike, with dominance at 160-218 and 743-854. Repertoire sampling occurred only after the peak T cell response. The donor cohort was predominantly white British with a female majority, and clonal diversity may have been underestimated.

The source of this sequence is an adult who received the MenACWY meningococcal vaccine as a control. This rearrangement joins TRBV30 to TRBJ1-2; D gene uncertain. The source material was peripheral blood, sampled 28 days after the second dose of the MenACWY control vaccine. Here the CDR3 DNA reads TGTGCCTGGAGTGCCTTGTATGGCTACACCTTC. Its protein is CAWSALYGYTF.